A single sample is the source of the 11 T cell receptor beta chains below, sequenced in a study of naive and memory T cell subsets. Both TRBC1 and TRBC2 were covered by a beta constant-region primer of two equimolar oligonucleotides. From the UMI-ligation and nested PCR reads, TCRdb called clonotypes with MiXCR, one entry per CDR3 protein. The sample has 2,500 to 3,500 distinct CDR3 sequences; 7.3% are singletons. The sample was effector memory CD8+ T cells from blood. Subset meaning: effector memory, CD45RA- CD27-. The receptor source for this set is a human donor in good health.

This clonotype turned up a few times. The V gene is TRBV20-1, the J gene TRBJ2-7, with 8 bases that match TRBD1. V lost 0 bases, J lost 3 bases, and 7 bases stayed unmatched. Germline CDR1 is DFQATT and CDR2 is SNEGSKA (reference sequence). This CDR3 region has 15 residues. The CDR3 spells CSARDPRGLIYEQYF. CDR3 sequence (DNA): TGCAGTGCTAGAGATCCCAGGGGGCTTATCTACGAGCAGTACTTC.

The V and J genes are TRBV20-1 and TRBJ2-5; D possibly matches TRBD1 or TRBD2 (5 bases each). This CDR3 has 15 residues. CDR1 and CDR2 (germline): DFQATT, SNEGSKA (reference sequence). The germline V and J ends were trimmed by 0 bases and 2 bases, with 13 bases remaining between them. CDR3 DNA: TGCAGTGCTAGAGAAGAGGGGACGGCGCAAGAGACCCAGTACTTC. The encoded protein is CSAREEGTAQETQYF.

The genes are TRBV25-1 and TRBJ1-1; the D is unclear. The CDR3 length is 13 residues. The V end lost 6 bases, the J end lost 6 bases, and 14 bases lay between the germline ends. Germline V gives CDR1 MGHDK, CDR2 SYGVNS. Here the CDR3 DNA reads TGTGCCAGCAGCCGGGGTGGTAACGCTGAAGCTTTCTTT. Translation: CASSRGGNAEAFF.

This clonotype was counted between two and nine times. The V call is TRBV27, the J call TRBJ1-6, with D maybe TRBD1 (5 bases). The CDR3 contains 13 residues. Trimming left V 8 bases short and J 5 bases short, with 10 bases between. From germline, CDR1 is MNHEY and CDR2 SMNVEV (reference sequence). The CDR3, as DNA: TGTGCCAGCGGTCAGGGACATAATTCACCCCTCCACTTT. The encoded protein is CASGQGHNSPLHF.

This clonotype was seen a handful of times. CDR3 nucleotide sequence: TGTGCCAGCAGCTTGAGGGCGGGAGGGCCTGATGAGCAGTTCTTC. This encodes CASSLRAGGPDEQFF. This rearrangement joins TRBV5-4 to TRBJ2-1, with TRBD2 identical over 9 bases. The ends lost 1 base at V and 8 bases at J; junction bases unmatched: 7. The CDR3 covers 15 residues. CDR1 and CDR2 (germline): SGHNT, YYREEE (reference sequence). The whole variable domain, remainder taken from reference TRBV5-4 and TRBJ2-1, is ETGVTQSPTHLIKTRGQQVTLRCSSQSGHNTVSWYQQALGQGPQFIFQYYREEENGRGNFPPRFSGLQFPNYSSELNVNALELDDSALYLCASSLRAGGPDEQFFGPGTRLTVL.

This clonotype was seen many times. The chain recombines TRBV7-8 with TRBJ2-4; D remains unclear. The V gene's germline CDR1 is SGHVS and CDR2 FQNEAQ. The length of the CDR3 is 14 residues. V lost 5 bases to trimming and J lost 2 bases, with 10 bases between them. This CDR3 is CASSLTPTKNIQYF. CDR3 sequence (DNA): TGTGCCAGCAGCCTGACACCAACCAAAAACATTCAGTACTTC. Full variable domain (rest looked up from reference TRBV7-8 and TRBJ2-4): GAGVSQSPRYKVAKRGQDVALRCDPISGHVSLFWYQQALGQGPEFLTYFQNEAQLDKSGLPSDRFFAERPEGSVSTLKIQRTQQEDSAVYLCASSLTPTKNIQYFGAGTRLSVL.

The chain recombines TRBV28 with TRBJ2-1; 8 bases agree with TRBD1. The trim removed 6 bases at V and 3 bases at J, leaving 7 bases unmatched. This CDR3 spans 15 amino acids. The germline V gene encodes CDR1 MDHEN and CDR2 SYDVKM. This CDR3 reads CASRTTGANYNEQFF. The CDR3, as DNA: TGTGCCAGCAGGACGACAGGGGCTAACTACAATGAGCAGTTCTTC. Variable domain in full (rest from reference TRBV28 and TRBJ2-1): DVKVTQSSRYLVKRTGEKVFLECVQDMDHENMFWYRQDPGLGLRLIYFSYDVKMKEKGDIPEGYSVSREKKERFSLILESASTNQTSMYLCASRTTGANYNEQFFGPGTRLTVL.

This clonotype came up many times. The V gene is TRBV4-3, the J gene TRBJ1-5, with a weak D call TRBD1 (6 bases). The CDR3 covers 16 residues. Germline V CDR1 and CDR2: LGHNA, YSLEER. With 0 bases removed from V and 6 bases from J, the gap between germline ends came to 15 bases. DNA for the CDR3: TGCGCCAGCAGCCAAGATGTGGTTGGGGGCCGTCAGCCCCAGCATTTT. Translation: CASSQDVVGGRQPQHF.

The rearrangement links TRBV11-1 to TRBJ2-2; TRBD1 aligns across 9 bases. Germline V CDR1 and CDR2: SGHAT, FQDESV (reference sequence). This CDR3 comprises 16 residues. Trimming removed 3 bases from V and 3 bases from J; junction bases left unmatched: 5. The CDR3 region is CASSFRQGVDTGELFF. The DNA for the CDR3 is TGTGCCAGCAGCTTTCGACAGGGGGTGGACACCGGGGAGCTGTTTTTT.

This clonotype has ten or more counts. V usage is TRBV27 and J usage is TRBJ1-2; D gene unclear. This CDR3 has 13 amino acids. Germline V gives CDR1 MNHEY, CDR2 SMNVEV (reference sequence). Trimming removed 7 bases from V and 4 bases from J, with 13 bases in between. CDR3 DNA: TGTGCCAGCAAAGGCGTGGCCGCCTATGGCTACACCTTC. Translation: CASKGVAAYGYTF.

The chain combines TRBV28 with TRBJ1-6, with D possibly matching TRBD1 (6 bases). Germline assignment: CDR1 MDHEN and CDR2 SYDVKM. V was trimmed by 2 bases and J by 4 bases, leaving 6 bases between them. The CDR3 contains 14 residues. CDR3 sequence (DNA): TGTGCCAGCAGTTTAGGACAGTATAATTCACCCCTCCACTTT. Its translation is CASSLGQYNSPLHF.